This T cell receptor beta chain was captured by sequencing in a study of cytomegalovirus exposure and HLA in healthy donors. The PCR was carried out with 60 Vbeta primers and 13 Jbeta primers. TCRdb's copy holds only in-frame clones and misses some; the assay was immunoSEQ multiplex PCR. The data contain approximately 160,000 clones, over 70% of them singletons. In this sample, this clone turned up a few times. Its antigen is not identified. General study findings and limits: The listing of 150 or so TCR beta chains classed them as cytomegalovirus-associated. The authors excluded some V segments, including TRBV6-2 and TRBV6-3, as indistinguishable. The authors later linked a missense DCLRE1C variant to TCR beta V- and J-gene trimming.

Germline loops: CDR1 SGHRS, CDR2 YFSETQ. The ends lost 0 bases at V and 0 bases at J; junction bases unmatched: 4. The CDR3 sequence is 16 residues long. This chain uses TRBV5-1 with TRBJ2-3; 7 positions match TRBD1. This clonotype originated in a man aged 50 to 60 in good health and CMV-seropositive. The material sequenced was PBMCs. DNA for the CDR3: TGCGCCAGCAGCTTGGCGACAGGGCCTAGCACAGATACGCAGTATTTT. Amino acid sequence: CASSLATGPSTDTQYF.